This T cell receptor (beta chain) derives from a study of T cell repertoires in cytomegalovirus infection. Study background: HLA-B-restricted CMV epitopes that are well studied, plus recently identified HLA-C-restricted ones, were used by the study. Public TCR beta signatures provided an indication of both CMV infection and a matching HLA type.

This clonotype was counted only a few times. Its antigen is undetermined. Germline V gives CDR1 MGHDK, CDR2 SYGVNS. Trimming took off 1 base at V and 3 bases at J, with 28 bases between the two ends. This CDR3 contains 21 residues. General study points: Dominant in the ex vivo response were TCR beta clonotypes restricted by HLA-C and specific for CMV. Summed public TCR beta family frequency identified CMV carriers bearing the relevant HLA.

TCRdb redid the calling of the reads with MiXCR, one entry per CDR3 protein. This sample has fewer than 1,000,000 distinct CDR3 sequences; roughly 30% occur once, and the top ten carry roughly an eighth. This specimen was cultured CD8+ T cells from PBMCs, taken from culture after CMV antigen stimulation. This TCR came from a human donor in good health (CMV status not recorded). Some clones in this sample may be carry-over from other donors' samples. V is TRBV25-1 and J is TRBJ1-3, with TRBD1 as a possible D gene (5 bases). The CDR3 bases are TGTGCCAGCAGTGAATTTTTTACCGGGGCCCTAAGGAGTCCAGTTGGAAACACCATATATTTT. Residues: CASSEFFTGALRSPVGNTIYF.